The rows below give T cell receptor beta chains drawn from one sample of a study of Graves' ophthalmopathy and Graves' hyperthyroidism. TCRdb called the multiplex PCR reads again in MiXCR, with one record for every CDR3 protein. The data show approximately 330,000 distinct CDR3 sequences, around a sixth seen once. The sequenced sample consisted of peripheral blood. Receptors originate from an adult man with Graves' ophthalmopathy. CDR3s include the opening cysteine and the closing phenylalanine or tryptophan. Fields, in order: J gene, V gene, D gene, clone size, CDR3 DNA, CDR3 protein. The D gene is left open where the match is weak. The listing skips clone size in some rows; elsewhere it reads once, few, many or a size class.

j_call: TRBJ2-5; v_call: TRBV2; d_call: TRBD1; clone_size: many; cdr3_nt: TGTGCCAGCAGTATACAGGGGTTCCAAGAGACCCAGTACTTC; cdr3_aa: CASSIQGFQETQYF
j_call: TRBJ2-2; v_call: TRBV10-3; d_call: TRBD1; clone_size: many; cdr3_nt: TGTGCCATCAGTCCCGGGACAGGGAGGACCGGGGAGCTGTTTTTT; cdr3_aa: CAISPGTGRTGELFF
j_call: TRBJ1-2; v_call: TRBV14; d_call: -; clone_size: few; cdr3_nt: TGTGCCAGCAGCCAAGATCTGGGGTACTATGGCTACACCTTC; cdr3_aa: CASSQDLGYYGYTF
j_call: TRBJ1-2; v_call: TRBV11-2; d_call: -; clone_size: many; cdr3_nt: TGTGCCAGCAGCCGCCGGGACACCGATGGCTACACCTTC; cdr3_aa: CASSRRDTDGYTF
j_call: TRBJ2-7; v_call: TRBV6-1; d_call: TRBD1; clone_size: many; cdr3_nt: TGTGCCAGCAGCCGGGTAGGACAGGGGTCCTCCTACGAGCAGTACTTC; cdr3_aa: CASSRVGQGSSYEQYF
j_call: TRBJ1-2; v_call: TRBV7-8; d_call: -; clone_size: -; cdr3_nt: TGTGCCAGCAGCTTAGCCCTGACGGGACGCCTGAATGGCTACACCTTC; cdr3_aa: CASSLALTGRLNGYTF
j_call: TRBJ1-5; v_call: TRBV20-1; d_call: TRBD1; clone_size: -; cdr3_nt: TGCAGTGCTAGAGTAGACGGGACAGGGAGCAATCAGCCCCAGCATTTT; cdr3_aa: CSARVDGTGSNQPQHF
j_call: TRBJ2-7; v_call: TRBV9; d_call: -; clone_size: many; cdr3_nt: TGTGCCAGCAGCGCTCGGGACAAGTCCTACGAGCAGTACTTC; cdr3_aa: CASSARDKSYEQYF
j_call: TRBJ2-7; v_call: TRBV5-8; d_call: TRBD2; clone_size: -; cdr3_nt: TGTGACAGCAGCTCCGGACTAGCGAGATCCTACGAGCAGTACTTC; cdr3_aa: CDSSSGLARSYEQYF
j_call: TRBJ2-2; v_call: TRBV11-2; d_call: -; clone_size: many; cdr3_nt: TGTGCCAGCAGCTTAACATTTGCGAACACCGGGGAGCTGTTTTTT; cdr3_aa: CASSLTFANTGELFF
j_call: TRBJ1-1; v_call: TRBV3-1; d_call: -; clone_size: many; cdr3_nt: TGTGCCAGCAGCCAAGGTCCAAGGGCGCTGGGCACTGAAGCTTTCTTT; cdr3_aa: CASSQGPRALGTEAFF
j_call: TRBJ1-1; v_call: TRBV28; d_call: -; clone_size: many; cdr3_nt: TGTGCCAGCAGTGTACCCCGGGCAGAGTCTTTCTTT; cdr3_aa: CASSVPRAESFF
j_call: TRBJ2-2; v_call: TRBV7-3; d_call: TRBD1; clone_size: many; cdr3_nt: TGTGCCAGCAGTCCAGGGGGAACGAACACCGGGGAGCTGTTTTTT; cdr3_aa: CASSPGGTNTGELFF
j_call: TRBJ1-1; v_call: TRBV12-3/TRBV12-4; d_call: TRBD1; clone_size: many; cdr3_nt: TGTGCCAGCAGTTTCCACAGGGGGATGAACACTGAAGCTTTCTTT; cdr3_aa: CASSFHRGMNTEAFF
j_call: TRBJ2-7; v_call: TRBV19; d_call: TRBD2; clone_size: many; cdr3_nt: TGTGCCAGTAGTGACGGGAGCGGGGACTCCTACGAGCAGTACTTC; cdr3_aa: CASSDGSGDSYEQYF
j_call: TRBJ1-1; v_call: TRBV29-1; d_call: -; clone_size: many; cdr3_nt: TGCAGCGTTGGGGGAGGGTACGAAGCTTTCTTT; cdr3_aa: CSVGGGYEAFF
j_call: TRBJ2-2; v_call: TRBV7-2; d_call: -; clone_size: many; cdr3_nt: TGTGCCAGCAGCTTAGTCGCAGGGGATCAAACCGGGGAGCTGTTTTTT; cdr3_aa: CASSLVAGDQTGELFF
j_call: TRBJ1-1; v_call: TRBV14; d_call: -; clone_size: many; cdr3_nt: TGTGCCAGCAGCCAAGATCGGACAGAGAAAGCTTTCTTT; cdr3_aa: CASSQDRTEKAFF
j_call: TRBJ2-5; v_call: TRBV6-1; d_call: TRBD2; clone_size: -; cdr3_nt: TGTGCCAGCAGCCCACCGACTAGCGGGGAAGAGACCCAGTACTTC; cdr3_aa: CASSPPTSGEETQYF
j_call: TRBJ2-2; v_call: TRBV27; d_call: -; clone_size: many; cdr3_nt: TGTGCCAGCAGTTTTGACGGACTTAGCGCCGGGGAGCTGTTTTTT; cdr3_aa: CASSFDGLSAGELFF
j_call: TRBJ2-7; v_call: TRBV20-1; d_call: -; clone_size: many; cdr3_nt: TGCAGCAGCTCTGGGGGGAGCTCCTACGAGCAGTACTTC; cdr3_aa: CSSSGGSSYEQYF
j_call: TRBJ2-5; v_call: TRBV28; d_call: TRBD1; clone_size: many; cdr3_nt: TGTGCCAGCAGGGGATCCGGGACAGGGGGCCAGGGAGAGACCCAGTACTTC; cdr3_aa: CASRGSGTGGQGETQYF
j_call: TRBJ2-7; v_call: TRBV6-5; d_call: TRBD2; clone_size: many; cdr3_nt: TGTGCCAGCAGTTACTCTACTAGCGGGAGGGGGGAGCAGTACTTC; cdr3_aa: CASSYSTSGRGEQYF
j_call: TRBJ2-7; v_call: TRBV7-2; d_call: -; clone_size: many; cdr3_nt: TGTGCCAGCAGCTCCCATAGATCGGTAGGAAACGAGCAGTACTTC; cdr3_aa: CASSSHRSVGNEQYF
j_call: TRBJ2-7; v_call: TRBV5-1; d_call: -; clone_size: many; cdr3_nt: TGCGCCAGCAGCCGAGGTTCAGTAGGGGACGAGCAGTACTTC; cdr3_aa: CASSRGSVGDEQYF
j_call: TRBJ1-1; v_call: TRBV7-2; d_call: -; clone_size: many; cdr3_nt: TGTGCCAGCAGCAGAGACGGGATGAACACTGAAGCTTTCTTT; cdr3_aa: CASSRDGMNTEAFF
j_call: TRBJ1-1; v_call: TRBV12-3/TRBV12-4; d_call: -; clone_size: many; cdr3_nt: TGTGCCAGCAGACCGCCGCGTACTCAAAATGCTTTCTTT; cdr3_aa: CASRPPRTQNAFF
j_call: TRBJ1-5; v_call: TRBV7-2; d_call: TRBD1; clone_size: -; cdr3_nt: TGTGCCAGCGGCTCAACTCGACAGGGAAGACAGCCCCAGCATTTT; cdr3_aa: CASGSTRQGRQPQHF
j_call: TRBJ2-7; v_call: TRBV27; d_call: TRBD1; clone_size: -; cdr3_nt: TGTGCCATCCCGACCGGGACAGGGGTCACCGAGCAGTACTTC; cdr3_aa: CAIPTGTGVTEQYF
j_call: TRBJ2-7; v_call: TRBV28; d_call: -; clone_size: many; cdr3_nt: TGTGCCAGCAGTTTAACCGGCGCAGGGACCTACGAGCAGTACTTC; cdr3_aa: CASSLTGAGTYEQYF
j_call: TRBJ2-5; v_call: TRBV5-6; d_call: TRBD1; clone_size: many; cdr3_nt: TGTGCCAGCAGCGCGACAGGGTTGGAGACCCAGTACTTC; cdr3_aa: CASSATGLETQYF
j_call: TRBJ1-5; v_call: TRBV5-1; d_call: -; clone_size: many; cdr3_nt: TGCGCCAGCAGCTTTTCCTGGGATCAGCCCCAGCATTTT; cdr3_aa: CASSFSWDQPQHF
j_call: TRBJ1-1; v_call: TRBV11-2; d_call: -; clone_size: many; cdr3_nt: TGTGCCAGCAGCTTAGAGTCGAATATGAACACTGAAGCTTTCTTT; cdr3_aa: CASSLESNMNTEAFF
j_call: TRBJ1-1; v_call: TRBV6-2/TRBV6-3; d_call: -; clone_size: many; cdr3_nt: TGTGCCAGCAGTTACTCGTCCGTCTCCCATTTTATGAACACTGAAGCTTTCTTT; cdr3_aa: CASSYSSVSHFMNTEAFF
j_call: TRBJ2-7; v_call: TRBV6-5; d_call: -; clone_size: many; cdr3_nt: TGTGCCAGCAGTTTGGGAAGGGACTCCTACGAGCAGTACTTC; cdr3_aa: CASSLGRDSYEQYF
j_call: TRBJ2-5; v_call: TRBV13; d_call: -; clone_size: many; cdr3_nt: TGTGCCAGCAGCCGATCGACAGTTTCGGGCCGGGAGACCCAGTACTTC; cdr3_aa: CASSRSTVSGRETQYF
j_call: TRBJ2-7; v_call: TRBV29-1; d_call: -; clone_size: many; cdr3_nt: TGCAGCCTTAGGGACAAATACTACGAGCAGTACTTC; cdr3_aa: CSLRDKYYEQYF
j_call: TRBJ1-1; v_call: TRBV3-1; d_call: -; clone_size: -; cdr3_nt: TGTGCCAGCAGCCCCCTATCCGGTATAATGAACACTGAAGCTTTCTTT; cdr3_aa: CASSPLSGIMNTEAFF
j_call: TRBJ1-1; v_call: TRBV7-3; d_call: TRBD1; clone_size: many; cdr3_nt: TGTGCCAGCAGCCGGGACAGGGCCGTCACTGAAGCTTTCTTT; cdr3_aa: CASSRDRAVTEAFF
j_call: TRBJ2-7; v_call: TRBV6-5; d_call: -; clone_size: many; cdr3_nt: TGTGCCAGCAGTCCCCAGGGCACCTACGAGCAGTACTTC; cdr3_aa: CASSPQGTYEQYF
j_call: TRBJ1-2; v_call: TRBV6-1; d_call: -; clone_size: many; cdr3_nt: TGTGCCAGCTCCGCCTCCCGCACTAACTATGGCTACACCTTC; cdr3_aa: CASSASRTNYGYTF
j_call: TRBJ2-7; v_call: TRBV6-4; d_call: TRBD2; clone_size: -; cdr3_nt: TGTGCCAGCAGTGACTCGTCTAGCGGGAGGGCCGCGGACGAGCAGTACTTC; cdr3_aa: CASSDSSSGRAADEQYF
j_call: TRBJ2-5; v_call: TRBV7-9; d_call: TRBD2; clone_size: many; cdr3_nt: TGTGCCAGCAGCCAAACCGGGACTAGCCGGGAGACCCAGTACTTC; cdr3_aa: CASSQTGTSRETQYF